A selection of T cell receptor beta chains follows, all from one sample in a study of blood T cell repertoires in COVID-19. Using immunoSEQ multiplex PCR, the repertoire was profiled, and TCRdb retains in-frame clones only, with some absent. The sample records a few hundred thousand clones, approximately 86% being singletons. The material sequenced was peripheral blood. The receptors derive from a woman in her twenties or thirties who had recovered from COVID-19. CDR3s include the opening cysteine and the closing phenylalanine or tryptophan. The D gene is left open where the match is weak. Clone size appears in some rows only: once, few, many, or a class for an expanded clone.

V	size	D	J	DNA	CDR3
TRBV4-1	NA	NA	TRBJ2-2	TGCGCCAGCAGCCAGATCACAGGGTTAGGCACCGGGGAGCTGTTTTTT	CASSQITGLGTGELFF
TRBV2	NA	TRBD1	TRBJ2-7	TGTGCCAGCAGTGAAGGCAGGGGGTTGAGCGAGCAGTACTTC	CASSEGRGLSEQYF
TRBV24-1	NA	TRBD1	TRBJ2-1	TGTGCCACCAGTGATGGCGGACAGGTAGAGCAGTTCTTC	CATSDGGQVEQFF
TRBV12-3/TRBV12-4	NA	NA	TRBJ2-3	TGTGCCAGCAGGATAGGCGGGGATACGCAGTATTTT	CASRIGGDTQYF
TRBV7-9	NA	NA	TRBJ1-1	TGTGCCAGCAGCCCGCCTGCAGGGGCTCACACTGAAGCTTTCTTT	CASSPPAGAHTEAFF
TRBV3-1/TRBV3-2	NA	NA	TRBJ2-7	TGTGCCAGCAGCCTGGACGGGAAGCAGTACTTC	CASSLDGKQYF
TRBV6-5	NA	NA	TRBJ2-1	TGTTGGCGGAAAGACAATGAGCAGTTCTTC	CWRKDNEQFF
TRBV19	NA	TRBD1	TRBJ1-2	TGTGCCAGTATCGTGACAGGGGCGCTTTTTGGCTACACCTTC	CASIVTGALFGYTF
TRBV9	NA	NA	TRBJ1-6	TGTGCCAGCAGCGTAGGATCGGGCTCCTATAATTCACCCCTCCACTTT	CASSVGSGSYNSPLHF
TRBV5-1	NA	TRBD1	TRBJ2-2	TGCGCCAGCAGCCCCGGGACAGGCACCGGGGAGCTGTTTTTT	CASSPGTGTGELFF
TRBV7-9	NA	TRBD1	TRBJ2-1	TGTGCCAGCAGCCCGGGACAGGGTTCGTCTGGGTACAATGAGCAGTTCTTC	CASSPGQGSSGYNEQFF
TRBV6-5	few	NA	TRBJ1-5	TGTGCCAGCAGTCACGACAGGAAGAGAGGCCAGCCCCAGCATTTT	CASSHDRKRGQPQHF
TRBV9	NA	NA	TRBJ2-3	TGTGCCAGCAGCGTAGTTTCGACAGATACGCAGTATTTT	CASSVVSTDTQYF
TRBV2	few	NA	TRBJ1-5	TGTGCCAGCAGTGAAGAAAGGGCAGGGATTGCCAATCAGCCCCAGCATTTT	CASSEERAGIANQPQHF
TRBV5-1	NA	TRBD1	TRBJ1-5	TGCGCCAGCAGCCCGACAGGGGGCGGTGGCAATCAGCCCCAGCATTTT	CASSPTGGGGNQPQHF
TRBV5-1	NA	TRBD2	TRBJ2-1	TGCGCCAGCAGCTTGGGTAGCGGGAGGGCCGGGTTGAATGAGCAGTTCTTC	CASSLGSGRAGLNEQFF
TRBV5-6	NA	NA	TRBJ1-5	TGTGCCAGCAGCCGATCGATGACAAGCAATCAGCCCCAGCATTTT	CASSRSMTSNQPQHF
TRBV19	NA	TRBD1	TRBJ1-3	TGTGCCAGTAGTTATCCACAGGGGGAAGCTGGAAACACCATATATTTT	CASSYPQGEAGNTIYF
TRBV7-9	NA	NA	TRBJ2-2	TGTGCCAGCTCCTTCGGCCGGGACATAGAAGCCGGGGAGCTGTTTTTT	CASSFGRDIEAGELFF
TRBV5-1	NA	TRBD2	TRBJ2-7	TGCGCCAGCAGCTTGACGGGGGGGAACGAGCAGTACTTC	CASSLTGGNEQYF
TRBV11-2	NA	NA	TRBJ2-7	TGTGCCAGCAGCTTATACAGCTCCGAGCAGTACTTC	CASSLYSSEQYF
TRBV7-3	NA	NA	TRBJ1-5	TGTGCCAGCAGCTTATGCGGAAATAGCAATCAGCCCCAGCATTTT	CASSLCGNSNQPQHF
TRBV4-1	NA	NA	TRBJ1-6	TGCGCCAGCAGCCAGCGGGACGCTGGATATTCACCCCTCCACTTT	CASSQRDAGYSPLHF
TRBV11-2	NA	NA	TRBJ2-7	TGTGCCAGCAGCTTCACCTACGAGCAGTACTTC	CASSFTYEQYF
TRBV5-1	NA	NA	TRBJ2-1	TGCGCCAGCAGCTTGAGGTTGAGTGGGAGCGCCACCCAGAATGAGCAGTTCTTC	CASSLRLSGSATQNEQFF
TRBV6-6	NA	NA	TRBJ1-2	TGTGCCAGCAGAGGGGGTGGCTATGGCTACACCTTC	CASRGGGYGYTF
TRBV7-6	NA	NA	TRBJ1-1	TGTGCCAGCAGCTTAGGGGCCACCATGAACACTGAAGCTTTCTTT	CASSLGATMNTEAFF
TRBV5-1	NA	NA	TRBJ2-7	TGCGCCAGCAGCTCCCCCCCAGAGGTCTACGAGCAGTACTTC	CASSSPPEVYEQYF
TRBV19	NA	TRBD2	TRBJ2-1	TGTGCCAGTACCGGAATCGGGGGTTCGGGGGGTGAGCAGTTCTTC	CASTGIGGSGGEQFF
TRBV9	NA	TRBD2	TRBJ2-3	TGTGCCAGCAGCGTAGAGGGGACTAGCGGGAGTAGCGGCACAGATACGCAGTATTTT	CASSVEGTSGSSGTDTQYF
TRBV5-1	NA	NA	TRBJ1-4	TGCGCCAGCAGCTTGGGGGCTAGAGCGGCTAAACTGTTTTTT	CASSLGARAAKLFF
TRBV5-6	NA	NA	TRBJ2-3	TGTGCCAGCAGCTTGCGATTGGCAGGGTCGACAGATACGCAGTATTTT	CASSLRLAGSTDTQYF
TRBV10-2	NA	NA	TRBJ1-1	TGCGCCAGCTGTGGGGCATCGAACACTGAAGCTTTCTTT	CASCGASNTEAFF
TRBV19	NA	NA	TRBJ2-7	TGTGCCAGTGGCCGGACAGTCTACGAGCAGTACTTC	CASGRTVYEQYF
TRBV12-1	NA	NA	TRBJ2-3	TGTGCCAGCCGACCAGCAAAAACCACTTCAACCCCCGCGACAGATCGACGAACAGATACGCAGTATTTT	CASRPAKTTSTPATDRRTDTQYF
TRBV9	NA	TRBD2	TRBJ2-7	TGTGCCAGCAGCCTACTAGCGGAGAGCTACGAGCAGTACTTC	CASSLLAESYEQYF
TRBV2	NA	TRBD1	TRBJ1-1	TGTGCCAGCAGAGGCAAATTACAGGGGGCCAGAGCTGAAGCTTTCTTT	CASRGKLQGARAEAFF
TRBV15	NA	NA	TRBJ2-7	TGTGCCACCAGCAGAGAGGACAGCCCCTACGAGCAGTACTTC	CATSREDSPYEQYF
TRBV2	once	TRBD2	TRBJ2-1	TGTGCCAGCAGGGGGACTAGCGGGTCCTCCTACAATGAGCAGTTCTTC	CASRGTSGSSYNEQFF
TRBV5-1	NA	NA	TRBJ2-5	TGCGCCAGCAGCGAAACCGGCCTAAGGGGAGAGACCCAGTACTTC	CASSETGLRGETQYF
TRBV4-1	NA	TRBD2	TRBJ2-3	TGCGCCAGCAGCCGGACTAGCGGGTTCACAGATACGCAGTATTTT	CASSRTSGFTDTQYF
TRBV7-3	NA	TRBD2	TRBJ2-1	TGTGCCAGCAGCAAAAGTAGTGGGACTAGCCGCACTGAGCAGTTCTTC	CASSKSSGTSRTEQFF
TRBV11-2	NA	NA	TRBJ1-2	TGTGCCAGCAGCTTGGGGGGCTATGGCTACACCTTC	CASSLGGYGYTF
TRBV5-4	once	TRBD2	TRBJ2-5	TGTGCCAGCAGCCGGGAGCGGGACGCGCAGACCCAGTACTTC	CASSRERDAQTQYF
TRBV2	NA	NA	TRBJ2-7	TGTGCCAGCAGGAACGATGGGCTCGAGCAGTACTTC	CASRNDGLEQYF
TRBV28	few	TRBD2	TRBJ2-7	TGTGCCAGCAGTACTCGAAAAGCGGGAGCAGCGTACGAGCAGTACTTC	CASSTRKAGAAYEQYF